One and the same sample provided the 17 T cell receptor beta chains below, sequenced in a study of shared clonotypes between healthy human individuals. TCRdb's table, derived via immunoSEQ multiplex PCR, lists solely in-frame clones and lacks some. The sample has some 2 million clones, 85% to 95% seen once. Input material: naive CD4+ T cells sorted from blood. Sample subset: CD45RA+ positively selected. The receptors originated from a man aged 18 to 29 in good health.

J is TRBJ1-2 and V is TRBV5-1; possibly TRBD1 for D (5 bases). Germline values: CDR1 SGHRS, CDR2 YFSETQ. The ends were cut back, 1 base at V and 8 bases at J, with 21 bases in the middle. CDR3 length equals 16 residues. The CDR3 region is CASSLWHSQGLQGYTF. In nucleotides, the CDR3 is TGCGCCAGCAGCTTGTGGCATTCCCAGGGTTTACAAGGCTACACCTTC.

With respect to this clone: This same CDR3 is encoded by further DNA sequences in the sample. The rearrangement links TRBV7-2 to TRBJ2-3; TRBD2 matches 9 bases. J gave up 1 base and V 2 bases, and 1 base lay outside the gene matches. This CDR3 comprises 15 residues. Looked up from germline, CDR1 is SGHTA and CDR2 is FQGNSA. The CDR3 reads CASSLRLAGTDTQYF. The CDR3 DNA reads TGTGCCAGCAGCTTACGACTAGCGGGCACAGATACGCAGTATTTT.

This clone was found once. This rearrangement joins TRBV9 to TRBJ2-7; TRBD2 matches at 7 bases. CDR3 size: 15 residues. The ends lost 4 bases at V and 5 bases at J; junction bases unmatched: 12. CDR1 and CDR2 (germline): SGDLS, YYNGEE. Here the CDR3 reads CASSSPGGSSHEQYF. The CDR3 DNA follows: TGTGCCAGCAGCTCCCCCGGCGGGAGTTCCCACGAGCAGTACTTC.

J is TRBJ2-5 and V is TRBV7-2; D is unresolved. TRBJ2-7 explains the end of the DNA better; the J call may be wrong. The germline V gene has CDR1 SGHTA and CDR2 FQGNSA. The CDR3 totals 14 residues. The CDR3 nucleotides are TGTGCCAGCAGCTTACAGGCCTCTCCCTACGAGCAGTACTTC. Protein product: CASSLQASPYEQYF.

Concerning this clone itself: The sample holds other DNA sequences that translate to the same CDR3. CDR3 sequence: CASSPGQGPDTQYF. CDR3 DNA sequence: TGCGCCAGCAGCCCTGGACAGGGTCCAGATACGCAGTATTTT. The chain employs TRBV5-1 and TRBJ2-3; 8 nucleotides align to TRBD1. The CDR3 consists of 14 residues. Trimming cost V 4 bases and J 4 bases; bases outside gene matches: 5. Germline V gene lookup returns CDR1 SGHRS and CDR2 YFSETQ.

As for this clone: The same CDR3 can be traced to other DNA sequences in this sample. The chain has TRBV6-6 and TRBJ2-1; D gene ambiguous. Looked up from germline, CDR1 is MNHNY and CDR2 is SVGAGI (reference sequence). The CDR3 is 13 residues long. V shed 0 bases and J shed 6 bases, with 6 bases lying between them. The CDR3 region has the DNA TGTGCCAGCAGTTACTCTCGAGGCAATGAGCAGTTCTTC. As protein: CASSYSRGNEQFF.

The chain has TRBV29-1 and TRBJ2-7, with 11 bases identical to TRBD1. This CDR3 spans 14 amino acids. CDR1 and CDR2 (germline): SQVTM, ANQGSEA. Trimming at V came to 2 bases and at J to 4 bases, leaving 4 bases not matched to a gene. This chain's CDR3 is CSVELGTGGYEQYF. Here the CDR3 DNA reads TGCAGCGTTGAATTAGGGACAGGGGGGTACGAGCAGTACTTC.

This rearrangement joins TRBV11-2 to TRBJ1-1; D is ambiguous. The CDR3 has 13 residues. V lost 5 bases and J lost 1, with 8 bases in between. Germline V gene lookup returns CDR1 SGHAT and CDR2 FQNNGV. The CDR3 nucleotides are TGTGCCAGCAGCGCCACATGGAACACTGAAGCTTTCTTT. As protein: CASSATWNTEAFF.

The chain links TRBV7-2 to TRBJ1-5, with TRBD1 identical over 7 bases. The CDR3 runs to 15 residues. V shed 5 bases, J shed 2 bases, and the junction held 6 bases outside the gene matches. Germline CDR1 reads SGHTA; CDR2 reads FQGNSA. The CDR3 sequence is CASSPYRGGNQPQHF. CDR3 DNA sequence: TGTGCCAGCAGCCCCTACAGGGGCGGCAATCAGCCCCAGCATTTT.

CDR3 sequence: CASSLSGAHEQYF. For the CDR3, the DNA is TGTGCCAGCAGTTTATCGGGTGCCCACGAGCAGTACTTC. J is TRBJ2-7 and V is TRBV28; D call uncertain. This CDR3 spans 13 amino acids. Germline CDR1 MDHEN, CDR2 SYDVKM. V was pared by 1 base and J by 5 bases, with 9 bases between. Full variable domain (outside the CDR3, taken from reference TRBV28 and TRBJ2-7): DVKVTQSSRYLVKRTGEKVFLECVQDMDHENMFWYRQDPGLGLRLIYFSYDVKMKEKGDIPEGYSVSREKKERFSLILESASTNQTSMYLCASSLSGAHEQYFGPGTRLTVT.

A single count supports this clone. The chain recombines TRBV5-1 with TRBJ2-5; 7 bases line up with TRBD2. The CDR3 runs to 15 residues. Germline loops: CDR1 SGHRS, CDR2 YFSETQ. V shed 3 bases and J 3 bases; nucleotides not matched to a gene: 8. This CDR3 reads CASSSLAGDEETQYF. CDR3 DNA: TGCGCCAGCAGCTCTCTGGCGGGAGATGAAGAGACCCAGTACTTC.

V and J are TRBV25-1 and TRBJ2-7, with a tentative D call TRBD2 (6 bases). V shed 6 bases and J shed 6 bases, with 18 bases lying between them. Germline V lookup: CDR1 MGHDK, CDR2 SYGVNS. The CDR3 length is 14 residues. This chain's CDR3 is CASSPGGKTIEQYF. The DNA for the CDR3 is TGTGCCAGCAGCCCAGGAGGGAAGACAATCGAGCAGTACTTC.

The rearrangement uses TRBV30 and TRBJ1-1, with D unclear. The CDR3 is made up of 15 amino acids. The V end was cut by 2 bases, the J end by 1 base, with 14 bases between. CDR1 and CDR2 (germline): GTSNPN, SVGIG (reference sequence). CDR3 coding DNA: TGTGCCTGGAGTCCCCACCCGGACGGGAACACTGAAGCTTTCTTT. Translating gives CAWSPHPDGNTEAFF.

The rearrangement joins TRBV9 to TRBJ1-6; tentative D call: TRBD1 (6 bases). CDR1 and CDR2 (germline): SGDLS, YYNGEE. With 7 bases removed from V and 4 bases from J, the gap between germline ends came to 12 bases. This CDR3 contains 14 residues. CDR3 coding DNA: TGTGCCAGCGCCAGGACAGATTATAATTCACCCCTCCACTTT. It translates to CASARTDYNSPLHF.

The chain joins TRBV5-1 to TRBJ1-6; D is uncertain. V shed 3 bases and J shed 3 bases, with 10 bases lying between them. Germline assignment: CDR1 SGHRS and CDR2 YFSETQ. This CDR3 is 15 amino acids long. The CDR3 coding sequence is TGCGCCAGCAGCTCTGACGCAGGCTATAATTCACCCCTCCACTTT. Amino acid sequence: CASSSDAGYNSPLHF.

The rearrangement joins TRBV6-5 to TRBJ2-7; 13 bases are a match to TRBD2. The CDR3 is 15 residues long. Germline CDR1 is MNHEY and CDR2 is SVGAGI. After removal of 6 bases from V and 3 bases from J, the junction contained 5 bases not matched to a gene. CDR3 loop: CASSPGTSGIYEQYF. CDR3 in DNA: TGTGCCAGCAGCCCCGGGACTAGCGGGATCTACGAGCAGTACTTC.

The chain links TRBV14 to TRBJ1-1; D possibly corresponds to TRBD1 (5 bases). CDR1 and CDR2 (germline): SGHDN, FVKESK. Trimming took 0 bases from V and 0 from J, leaving 17 bases between them. The CDR3 spans 18 residues. CDR3 nucleotide sequence: TGTGCCAGCAGCCAAGATACCGAATGGCAGGGATTGAACACTGAAGCTTTCTTT. It codes for CASSQDTEWQGLNTEAFF.